This T cell receptor beta chain was retrieved from a study of T cells after yellow fever vaccination. Turning to the study itself: It was SMART-Seq v4 Ultra Low Input that prepared the fractions with low cell numbers. Findings of the study overall: Most primary-vaccination clones recurred post-booster (approximately 95% CD4, about 90% CD8). Bulk-population clonotypes that are abundant could appear as contaminants in FACS-sorted repertoires. The secondary response showed a weaker magnitude and a faster peak, day 5 versus 15.

V trimming: 6 bases; J trimming: 6 bases; junction bases outside the gene matches: 6. The germline CDR1 and CDR2 sequences are SEHNR and FQNEAQ (reference sequence). This CDR3 has 14 residues. In the case of this clonotype: Its specificity is not known.

Each CDR3 protein gets one entry after TCRdb re-called the 5' RACE reads with MiXCR. Of hundreds of thousands of distinct CDR3 sequences listed, more than 3% were seen once; the top ten hold about 20%. Sequencing was performed on PBMCs, taken on the day of the yellow fever booster vaccination. This clonotype originated in a man aged 18 to 29 who received the YFV17D yellow fever vaccine. This chain connects TRBV7-9 to TRBJ1-5, with TRBD1 matching over 9 bases. The CDR3 bases are TGTGCCAGCAGTCAGACAGGGGGACCTCAGCCCCAGCATTTT. Its protein is CASSQTGGPQPQHF.